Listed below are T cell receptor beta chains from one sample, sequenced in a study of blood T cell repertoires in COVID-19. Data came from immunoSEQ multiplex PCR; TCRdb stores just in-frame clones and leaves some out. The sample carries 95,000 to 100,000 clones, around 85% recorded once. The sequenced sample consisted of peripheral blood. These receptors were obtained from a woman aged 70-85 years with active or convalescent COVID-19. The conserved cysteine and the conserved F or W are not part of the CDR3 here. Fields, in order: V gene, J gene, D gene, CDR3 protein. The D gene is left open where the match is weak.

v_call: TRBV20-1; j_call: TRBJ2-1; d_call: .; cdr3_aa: SAATRDEQF
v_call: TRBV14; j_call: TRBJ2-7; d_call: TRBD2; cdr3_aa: ASSQDYLRGRALAGGTYEQY
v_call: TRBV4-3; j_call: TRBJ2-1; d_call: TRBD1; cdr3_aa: ASSQDWGQNYNEQF
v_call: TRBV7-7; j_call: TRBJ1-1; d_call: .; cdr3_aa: ASSLTVNTEAF
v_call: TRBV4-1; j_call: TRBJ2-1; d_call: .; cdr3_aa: ASRQFSGPSYNEQF
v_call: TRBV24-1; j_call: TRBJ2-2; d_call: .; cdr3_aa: ATRGSPGELF
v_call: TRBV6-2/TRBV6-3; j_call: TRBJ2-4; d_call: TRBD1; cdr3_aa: ASSPGGTIQY
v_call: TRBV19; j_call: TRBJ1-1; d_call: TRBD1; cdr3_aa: ASSHTGGQAEAF
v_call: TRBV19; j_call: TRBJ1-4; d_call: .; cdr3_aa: ASSRVAGNEKLF
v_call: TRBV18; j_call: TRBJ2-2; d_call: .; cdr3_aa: ASSPSIDTGELF
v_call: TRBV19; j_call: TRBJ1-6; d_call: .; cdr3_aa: ASSIQGNSPLH
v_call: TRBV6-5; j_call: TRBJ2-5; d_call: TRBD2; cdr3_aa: ASSSGGVRETQY
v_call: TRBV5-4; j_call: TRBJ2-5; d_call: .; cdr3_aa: ASSFRSETQY